Shown below are 10 T cell receptor beta chains from a single sample sequenced in a study of blood T cell repertoires in COVID-19. Sequencing was performed with immunoSEQ multiplex PCR; in TCRdb, only in-frame clones are kept and a portion is missing. Seen here are some 74,000 clones, about 89% observed once, and the top ten hold approximately 2.8%. The sample taken for sequencing was peripheral blood. These receptors all come from a man aged 50-60 years with COVID-19, enrolled during active disease.

The rearrangement uses TRBV5-1 and TRBJ2-1, with unresolved D. V lost 0 bases and J 9 bases, leaving 4 bases between the germline ends. Per germline, CDR1 SGHRS and CDR2 YFSETQ. The CDR3 length is 11 residues. CDR3 DNA sequence: TGCGCCAGCAGCTTGGGGGCTGAGCAGTTCTTC. Translation gives CASSLGAEQFF.

The V gene is TRBV13, the J gene TRBJ2-6; 10 positions agree with TRBD1. The germline V gene encodes CDR1 PRHDT and CDR2 FYEKMQ (reference sequence). Trimming took 4 bases from V and 0 from J; bases not matched to a gene: 6. There are 18 residues in the CDR3. The DNA for the CDR3 is TGTGCCAGCAGCTGGGACAGGGGTCTGTACTCTGGGGCCAACGTCCTGACTTTC. Translation: CASSWDRGLYSGANVLTF.

The V call is TRBV28, the J call TRBJ2-1; a weak D match, TRBD1 (6 bases). Germline-derived CDR1 and CDR2 are MDHEN and SYDVKM. V lost 2 bases and J 10 bases, leaving 15 bases between the germline ends. CDR3 length: 14 residues. The CDR3 here is CASSLEGVGAEQFF. The CDR3 DNA reads TGTGCCAGCAGTTTAGAGGGGGTGGGCGCCGAGCAGTTCTTC.

The CDR3 coding sequence is TGCGCCAGCAGCCTGATGACAGGGTACGAGCAGTACTTC. It translates to CASSLMTGYEQYF. This chain connects TRBV5-1 to TRBJ2-7, with TRBD1 matching over 7 bases. V was clipped by 4 bases and J by 4 bases; unmatched bases: 5. Germline CDR1 reads SGHRS; CDR2 reads YFSETQ. CDR3 size: 13 residues.

The rearrangement joins TRBV5-1 to TRBJ2-7, with D perhaps TRBD1 (6 bases). V lost 0 bases and J 4 bases, leaving 17 bases between the germline ends. Germline CDR1 is SGHRS and CDR2 is YFSETQ. The CDR3 spans 16 residues. CDR3 bases: TGCGCCAGCAGCTTGGCCGCTGACAGGTTGAAGTACGAGCAGTACTTC. It yields the protein CASSLAADRLKYEQYF.

V gene TRBV3-1 (or the pseudogene TRBV3-2) combines with J gene TRBJ1-2, with a tentative D call TRBD1 (5 bases). Per the germline V gene, CDR1 is LGHDT and CDR2 is YNNKEL (reference sequence). The CDR3 consists of 13 residues. The V gene lost 3 bases and the J gene lost 4 bases, with 9 bases spanning the gap. The CDR3 DNA sequence: TGTGCCAGCAGCCAGGGGCCGGTCTATGGCTACACCTTC. Translated: CASSQGPVYGYTF.

The rearrangement uses TRBV5-4 and TRBJ1-6, with 8 bases that match TRBD1. The CDR3 has 14 amino acids. Per the germline V gene, CDR1 is SGHNT and CDR2 is YYREEE (reference sequence). The V and J ends lost 5 bases and 7 bases, in that order; junction bases with no gene match: 5. CDR3 sequence (DNA): TGTGCCAGCAGGCAAGACAGGGGAAATTCACCCCTCCACTTT. As protein: CASRQDRGNSPLHF.

V gene TRBV19 combines with J gene TRBJ2-1; 9 bases agree with TRBD1. The CDR3 contains 15 residues. Germline-derived CDR1 and CDR2 are LNHDA and SQIVND (reference sequence). Trimming at V came to 3 bases and at J to 3 bases, leaving 3 bases not matched to a gene. CDR3 sequence reads: CASSIPGQGYNEQFF. The CDR3 coding sequence is TGTGCCAGTAGTATTCCGGGACAGGGCTACAATGAGCAGTTCTTC.

This clone showed up just a few times. This chain links TRBV7-9 with TRBJ2-7; D gene ambiguous. In germline, CDR1 is SEHNR, CDR2 FQNEAQ (reference sequence). V dropped 2 bases and J dropped 5 bases, with 7 bases sitting between them. The CDR3 contains 12 residues. CDR3 region: CASSLTVDEQYV. Here the CDR3 DNA reads TGTGCCAGCAGCTTAACAGTGGACGAGCAGTACGTC.

The chain couples TRBV7-6 to TRBJ2-1; a weak D match, TRBD1 (6 bases). The V gene lost 5 bases and the J gene lost 1 base, with 12 bases spanning the gap. Germline V gene sequence: CDR1 SGHVS, CDR2 FNYEAQ. CDR3 length equals 15 residues. CDR3 sequence reads: CASSVGGVSYNEQFF. The CDR3 DNA is TGTGCCAGCAGCGTAGGGGGAGTTTCCTACAATGAGCAGTTCTTC.